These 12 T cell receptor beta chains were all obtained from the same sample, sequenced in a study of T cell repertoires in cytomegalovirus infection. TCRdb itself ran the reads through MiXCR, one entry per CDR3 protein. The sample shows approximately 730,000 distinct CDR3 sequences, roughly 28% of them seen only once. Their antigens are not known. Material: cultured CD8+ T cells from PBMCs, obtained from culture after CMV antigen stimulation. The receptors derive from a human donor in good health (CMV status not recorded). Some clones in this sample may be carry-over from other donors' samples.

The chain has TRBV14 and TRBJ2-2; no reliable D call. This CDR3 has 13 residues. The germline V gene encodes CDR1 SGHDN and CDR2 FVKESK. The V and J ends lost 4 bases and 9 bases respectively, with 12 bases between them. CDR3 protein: CASSPDPARELFF. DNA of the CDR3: TGTGCCAGCAGCCCCGACCCCGCCAGGGAGCTGTTTTTT.

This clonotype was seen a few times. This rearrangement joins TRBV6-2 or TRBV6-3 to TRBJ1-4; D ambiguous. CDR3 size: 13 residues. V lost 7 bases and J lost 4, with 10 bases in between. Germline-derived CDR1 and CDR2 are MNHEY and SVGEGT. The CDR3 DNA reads TGTGCCAGCATTTCGTCAGTTAATGAAAAACTGTTTTTT. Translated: CASISSVNEKLFF.

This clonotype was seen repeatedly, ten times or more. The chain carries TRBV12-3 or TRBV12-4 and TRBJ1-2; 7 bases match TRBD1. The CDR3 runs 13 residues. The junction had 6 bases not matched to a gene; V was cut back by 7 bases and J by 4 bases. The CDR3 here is CASTPGGSYGYTF. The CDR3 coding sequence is TGTGCCAGCACTCCAGGGGGTTCCTATGGCTACACCTTC.

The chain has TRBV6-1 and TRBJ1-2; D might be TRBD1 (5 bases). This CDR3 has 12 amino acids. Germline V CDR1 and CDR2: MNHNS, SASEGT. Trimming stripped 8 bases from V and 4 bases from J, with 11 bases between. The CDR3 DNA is TGTGCCAGCTGGGGGTGGATCTATGGCTACACCTTC. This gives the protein CASWGWIYGYTF.

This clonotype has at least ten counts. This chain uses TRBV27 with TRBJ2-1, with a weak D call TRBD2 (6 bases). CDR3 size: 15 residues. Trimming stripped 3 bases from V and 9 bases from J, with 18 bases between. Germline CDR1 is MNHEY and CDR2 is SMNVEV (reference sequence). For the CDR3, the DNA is TGTGCCAGCAGTTTTTCAGGGTGGATGGGAGGTGAGCAGTTCTTC. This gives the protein CASSFSGWMGGEQFF.

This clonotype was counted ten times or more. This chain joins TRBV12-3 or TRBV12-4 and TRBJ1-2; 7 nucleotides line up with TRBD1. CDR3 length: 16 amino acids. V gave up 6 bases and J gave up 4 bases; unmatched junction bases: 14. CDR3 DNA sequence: TGTGCCAGCAGGCCGGTGGGGGACGGGACAGTCTATGGCTACACCTTC. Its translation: CASRPVGDGTVYGYTF.

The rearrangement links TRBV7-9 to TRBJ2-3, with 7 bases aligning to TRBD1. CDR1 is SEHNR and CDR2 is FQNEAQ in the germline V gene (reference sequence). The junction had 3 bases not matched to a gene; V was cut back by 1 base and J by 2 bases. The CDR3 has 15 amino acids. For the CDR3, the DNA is TGTGCCAGCAGCTTAGGGGACAGCCTCACAGATACGCAGTATTTT. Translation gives CASSLGDSLTDTQYF.

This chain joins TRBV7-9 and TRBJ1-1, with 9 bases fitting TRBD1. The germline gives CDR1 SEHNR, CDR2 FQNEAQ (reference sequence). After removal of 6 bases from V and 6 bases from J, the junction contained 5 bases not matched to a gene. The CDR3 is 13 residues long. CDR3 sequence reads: CASRPTGGPEAFF. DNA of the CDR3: TGTGCCAGCAGACCGACAGGGGGACCTGAAGCTTTCTTT.

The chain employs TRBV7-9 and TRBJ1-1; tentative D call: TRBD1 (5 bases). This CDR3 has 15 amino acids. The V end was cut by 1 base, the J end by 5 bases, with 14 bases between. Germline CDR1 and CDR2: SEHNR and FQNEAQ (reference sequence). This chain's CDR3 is CASSLGAGKETEAFF. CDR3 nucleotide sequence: TGTGCCAGCAGCTTAGGGGCAGGGAAGGAAACTGAAGCTTTCTTT. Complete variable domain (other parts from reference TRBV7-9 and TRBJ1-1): DTGVSQNPRHKITKRGQNVTFRCDPISEHNRLYWYRQTLGQGPEFLTYFQNEAQLEKSRLLSDRFSAERPKGSFSTLEIQRTEQGDSAMYLCASSLGAGKETEAFFGQGTRLTVV.

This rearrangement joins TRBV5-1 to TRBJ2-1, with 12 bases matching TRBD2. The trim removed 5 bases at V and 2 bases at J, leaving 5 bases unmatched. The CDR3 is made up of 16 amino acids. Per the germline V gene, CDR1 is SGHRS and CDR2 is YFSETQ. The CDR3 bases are TGCGCCAGCAGAGCTAGCGGGGGGGCCCCCTACAATGAGCAGTTCTTC. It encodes CASRASGGAPYNEQFF.

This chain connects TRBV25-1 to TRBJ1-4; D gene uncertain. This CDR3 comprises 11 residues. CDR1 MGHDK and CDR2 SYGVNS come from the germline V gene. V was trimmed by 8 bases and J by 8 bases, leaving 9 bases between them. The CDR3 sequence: CASWHGEKLFF. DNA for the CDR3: TGTGCCAGCTGGCATGGCGAAAAACTGTTTTTT.

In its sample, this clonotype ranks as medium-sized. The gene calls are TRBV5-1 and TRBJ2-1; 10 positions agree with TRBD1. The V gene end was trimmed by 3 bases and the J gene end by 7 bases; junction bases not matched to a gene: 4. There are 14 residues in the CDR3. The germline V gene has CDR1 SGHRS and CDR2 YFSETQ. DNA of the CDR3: TGCGCCAGCAGCTGGGACAGGGGCGGAAATGAGCAGTTCTTC. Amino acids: CASSWDRGGNEQFF.